Presented here are 15 T cell receptor beta chains from one specimen sequenced in a study of blood T cells in healthy people across ages. A second about 6 to 12 cycle PCR used barcoded and J-beta primers. MiXCR, applied by TCRdb to the 5' RACE reads, yields one record per CDR3 protein. The sample has 650,000 or so distinct CDR3 sequences, about 50% seen once. Sequencing was performed on blood. These receptors were obtained from a woman aged 80 or older in good health.

This chain links TRBV10-2 with TRBJ2-5, with 9 bases matching TRBD1. The J call may be wrong; the DNA end is better matched by TRBJ2-7. This CDR3 is built from 14 residues. The germline gives CDR1 WSHSY, CDR2 SAAADI. The CDR3 is CASSSTGGVDEQYF. In DNA, the CDR3 is TGCGCCAGCAGTAGTACAGGGGGCGTCGACGAGCAGTACTTC.

CDR3 in amino acids: CASPTHRVKDTQYF. The CDR3 region has the DNA TGTGCCAGCCCCACTCATAGGGTGAAAGATACGCAGTATTTT. The chain uses TRBV12-3 or TRBV12-4 and TRBJ2-3; D unresolved. This CDR3 has 14 amino acids. V lost 8 bases and J lost 5, with 17 bases in between.

There are a few counts of this clonotype. The rearrangement links TRBV28 to TRBJ1-4, with D tentatively TRBD1 (6 bases). CDR1 and CDR2 from the germline V gene are MDHEN and SYDVKM. V was shortened by 10 bases and J by 11 bases, with 11 bases between the two germline ends. This CDR3 is 10 amino acids long. The CDR3 reads CATGGGKLFF. In DNA form, the CDR3 reads TGTGCCACCGGGGGGGGCAAACTGTTTTTT.

The rearrangement joins TRBV7-9 to TRBJ2-6; perhaps TRBD2 as D (5 bases). The CDR3 contains 16 residues. The ends were cut back, 7 bases at V and 0 bases at J, with 13 bases in the middle. Germline CDR1 is SEHNR and CDR2 is FQNEAQ (reference sequence). The CDR3 DNA follows: TGTGCCAGCACCCTACTGGGGAGCTCTGGGGCCAACGTCCTGACTTTC. It yields the protein CASTLLGSSGANVLTF.

There are many counts of this clonotype. This chain connects TRBV4-1 to TRBJ2-1, with D possibly matching TRBD2 (6 bases). V lost 3 bases and J lost 15, with 18 bases in between. The CDR3 has 13 residues. CDR1 MGHRA and CDR2 YSYEKL come from the germline V gene. The CDR3 protein is CASSQLGLPGSFF. Here the CDR3 DNA reads TGCGCCAGCAGCCAGCTGGGACTGCCTGGGTCGTTCTTC.

This clonotype showed up many times. The V call is TRBV6-6, the J call TRBJ2-1, with 8 bases fitting TRBD2. The length of the CDR3 is 16 residues. CDR1 is MNHNY, CDR2 SVGAGI, per germline (reference sequence). Losses at the gene ends were 5 bases for V and 1 base for J; bases not matched to a gene: 7. For the CDR3, the DNA is TGTGCCAGCAGTGGTACTAGCGGAGCTTCCTACAATGAGCAGTTCTTC. Translation: CASSGTSGASYNEQFF.

This clonotype was seen repeatedly, ten times or more. At one boundary the junction diverges from the germline segment, which might be a read error. This chain joins TRBV6-5 and TRBJ2-3; D is unresolved. Germline V gene sequence: CDR1 MNHEY, CDR2 SVGAGI. This CDR3 contains 14 residues. The CDR3 nucleotides are TGTGCCTGCAGTTACCAACTCCCCACAGATACGCAGTATTTT. It translates to CACSYQLPTDTQYF.

This clonotype was seen only once. The chain recombines TRBV5-6 with TRBJ2-1, with D possibly matching TRBD2 (5 bases). Trimming removed 6 bases at V and 0 bases at J, with 16 bases between. The CDR3 is 16 residues long. Germline CDR1 SGHDT, CDR2 YYEEEE. The DNA for the CDR3 is TGTGCCAGCAATACGCAGGTAGACTACTCCTACAATGAGCAGTTCTTC. Encoded protein: CASNTQVDYSYNEQFF.

A word on this clonotype: This could be a read error, since a much larger clone is one nucleotide away. This chain links TRBV6-5 with TRBJ1-3, with no clear D. From germline, CDR1 is MNHEY and CDR2 SVGAGI. CDR3 length equals 15 residues. CDR3 residues: CASSYSAFSGDTIYF. CDR3 DNA sequence: TGTGCCAGCAGTTACTCGGCCTTCTCTGGAGACACCATATATTTT.

The sample holds a few counts of this clonotype. The chain is built from TRBV7-6 and TRBJ1-1, with D possibly TRBD1 on 5 matching bases. V shed 1 base and J shed 1 base, with 13 bases lying between them. Germline CDR1 and CDR2: SGHVS and FNYEAQ. This CDR3 is built from 16 residues. This chain's CDR3 is CASSLGGGLGNTEAFF. Here the CDR3 DNA reads TGTGCCAGCAGCTTAGGGGGGGGATTGGGGAACACTGAAGCTTTCTTT.

With respect to this clonotype: A read error may explain this, as a much larger clone is one base away. The chain links TRBV6-6 to TRBJ1-2; 8 bases match TRBD1. Looked up from germline, CDR1 is MNHNY and CDR2 is SVGAGI (reference sequence). The V segment lost 5 bases and the J segment 3 bases; nucleotides outside the gene matches: 2. The CDR3 is made up of 13 amino acids. The CDR3 bases are TGTGCCAGCAGTGGGGGACAGGACTATGGCTACACCTTC. This encodes CASSGGQDYGYTF.

This rearrangement joins TRBV20-1 to TRBJ2-3; possible D gene TRBD2, 5 bases. This CDR3 is built from 13 residues. V lost 5 bases to trimming and J lost 1 base, with 10 bases between them. CDR1 is DFQATT, CDR2 SNEGSKA, per germline (reference sequence). CDR3 residues: CSAPTRGTDTQYF. CDR3 in DNA: TGCAGTGCTCCTACTAGGGGCACAGATACGCAGTATTTT.

A remark on this clonotype: This may be a read error: a much more frequent sequence differs by one nucleotide. The chain recombines TRBV20-1 with TRBJ2-7, with a weak D call TRBD1 (6 bases). Germline assignment: CDR1 DFQATT and CDR2 SNEGSKA (reference sequence). The CDR3 length is 15 residues. The CDR3 loop is CSVRDRQGSSYEQYF. The CDR3 DNA reads as TGCAGTGTTAGAGATCGGCAGGGGAGCTCCTACGAGCAGTACTTC.

V and J are TRBV7-2 and TRBJ1-2; 7 positions agree with TRBD1. V shed 2 bases, J shed 2 bases, and the junction held 2 bases outside the gene matches. The CDR3 sequence is 14 residues long. Germline values: CDR1 SGHTA, CDR2 FQGNSA. CDR3 DNA sequence: TGTGCCAGCAGCTTAAGGGGGCTGAACTATGGCTACACCTTC. Translating it yields CASSLRGLNYGYTF.

The rearrangement links TRBV30 to TRBJ1-4; D is possibly TRBD1 (5 bases). Germline values: CDR1 GTSNPN, CDR2 SVGIG (reference sequence). CDR3 length: 17 residues. Trimming took off 0 bases at V and 0 bases at J, with 14 bases between the two ends. CDR3 in amino acids: CAWSVGALTATNEKLFF. The CDR3 nucleotides read TGTGCCTGGAGTGTCGGGGCCCTGACAGCAACTAATGAAAAACTGTTTTTT.